This T cell receptor beta chain is drawn from a study of blood T cell repertoires in COVID-19. Looking at the study overall: Samples representing acute and convalescent COVID-19 were sourced from the United States, Italy and Spain. Sources were T cells, B-cell-depleted T cells, or PBMCs; the material itself was cDNA or gDNA.

Authors' analysis steps: Amplification of reference gene primers was used by the study to estimate nucleated cell counts. Here immunoSEQ multiplex PCR was the method, and the copy in TCRdb shows in-frame clones only, minus some. The V and J calls and clone size are taken from that table; D and trimming were inferred from the DNA. The table has approximately 70,000 clones, 91% seen once. The TCR originated in a human donor with active COVID-19. The donor label of this sample is uncertain. Material: peripheral blood.

The CDR3 here is CASRSTEDYGYTF. As DNA, the CDR3 is TGTGCCAGCAGATCGACAGAGGACTATGGCTACACCTTC. V gene TRBV9 combines with J gene TRBJ1-2; a possible D gene is TRBD1 (5 bases). The CDR3 extends over 13 amino acids. V was pared by 5 bases and J by 3 bases, with 11 bases between. The germline gives CDR1 SGDLS, CDR2 YYNGEE.